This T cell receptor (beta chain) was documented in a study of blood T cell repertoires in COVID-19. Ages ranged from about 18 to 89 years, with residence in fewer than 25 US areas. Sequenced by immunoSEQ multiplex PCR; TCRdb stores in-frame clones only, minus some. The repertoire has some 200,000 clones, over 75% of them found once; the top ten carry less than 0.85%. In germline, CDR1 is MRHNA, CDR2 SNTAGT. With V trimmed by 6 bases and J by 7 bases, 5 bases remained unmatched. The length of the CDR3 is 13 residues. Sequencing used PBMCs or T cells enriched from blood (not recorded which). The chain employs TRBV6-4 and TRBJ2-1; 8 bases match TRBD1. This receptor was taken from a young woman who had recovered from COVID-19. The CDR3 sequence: CASSRQGYNEQFF. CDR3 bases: TGTGCCAGCAGCCGACAGGGGTATAATGAGCAGTTCTTC.